Below, 14 T cell receptor beta chains from the same sample are listed, as sequenced in a study of shared clonotypes between healthy human individuals. Method: immunoSEQ multiplex PCR; TCRdb's copy keeps in-frame clones and lacks some. The sample shows fewer than 1.6 million clones, roughly 98.5% of them seen only once. The sample taken for sequencing was naive CD4+ T cells sorted from blood. Subset described: CD45RA+ positively selected. All receptors derive from a young man in good health.

The chain recombines TRBV6-5 with TRBJ2-7, with TRBD2 matching 7 bases. CDR1 and CDR2 (germline): MNHEY, SVGAGI. The length of the CDR3 is 14 residues. After removal of 7 bases from V and 2 bases from J, the junction contained 8 bases not matched to a gene. DNA for the CDR3: TGTGCCAGCACCACACCGGGACTACCCTACGAGCAGTACTTC. Encoded protein: CASTTPGLPYEQYF.

Comment on this clone: The sample holds other DNA sequences that translate to the same CDR3. The chain uses TRBV9 and TRBJ2-1; D call uncertain. V was shortened by 0 bases and J by 3 bases, with 10 bases between the two germline ends. The CDR3 is 15 residues long. Germline CDR1 is SGDLS and CDR2 is YYNGEE. The CDR3 DNA is TGTGCCAGCAGCGTAGCCCCGGGCGGCTACAATGAGCAGTTCTTC. As protein: CASSVAPGGYNEQFF.

The chain links TRBV6-1 to TRBJ1-5, with D perhaps matching TRBD1 (5 bases). The V end lost 2 bases, the J end lost 6 bases, and 11 bases lay between the germline ends. There are 14 residues in the CDR3. Germline loops: CDR1 MNHNS, CDR2 SASEGT. DNA for the CDR3: TGTGCCAGCAGTGAAAGGGGCCTTGGTCAGCCCCAGCATTTT. Protein product: CASSERGLGQPQHF.

The rearrangement joins TRBV5-4 to TRBJ1-2; D is possibly TRBD1 (5 bases). Germline lookup yields CDR1 SGHNT and CDR2 YYREEE (reference sequence). Trimming stripped 1 base from V and 0 bases from J, with 10 bases between. The CDR3 length is 15 residues. In DNA form, the CDR3 reads TGTGCCAGCAGCTTGTCACAGGCCTCTAACTATGGCTACACCTTC. This translates into CASSLSQASNYGYTF.

CDR3: CASSPRGTPRYEQYF. The CDR3 DNA reads as TGTGCCAGCAGCCCGCGCGGGACTCCCAGATACGAGCAGTACTTC. The V call is TRBV7-9, the J call TRBJ2-7; D is possibly TRBD2 (6 bases). Trimming removed 5 bases at V and 4 bases at J, with 18 bases between. The CDR3 spans 15 residues. Per germline, CDR1 SEHNR and CDR2 FQNEAQ (reference sequence). Full variable domain (outside the CDR3, taken from reference TRBV7-9 and TRBJ2-7): DTGVSQNPRHKITKRGQNVTFRCDPISEHNRLYWYRQTLGQGPEFLTYFQNEAQLEKSRLLSDRFSAERPKGSFSTLEIQRTEQGDSAMYLCASSPRGTPRYEQYFGPGTRLTVT.

The chain carries TRBV7-9 and TRBJ2-5; perhaps TRBD1 as D (5 bases). Per germline, CDR1 SEHNR and CDR2 FQNEAQ (reference sequence). This CDR3 spans 15 amino acids. V was shortened by 1 base and J by 4 bases, with 13 bases between the two germline ends. The CDR3: CASSLGRQTRETQYF. CDR3 coding DNA: TGTGCCAGCAGCTTAGGTCGACAGACCAGAGAGACCCAGTACTTC. The full variable domain, rest sourced from reference TRBV7-9 and TRBJ2-5, is DTGVSQNPRHKITKRGQNVTFRCDPISEHNRLYWYRQTLGQGPEFLTYFQNEAQLEKSRLLSDRFSAERPKGSFSTLEIQRTEQGDSAMYLCASSLGRQTRETQYFGPGTRLLVL.

The rearrangement joins TRBV9 to TRBJ2-7, with 10 bases that match TRBD2. CDR3 length: 13 residues. From germline, CDR1 is SGDLS and CDR2 YYNGEE. The J segment lost 6 bases and the V segment lost 3 bases, leaving 3 bases of the junction unmatched. CDR3 coding DNA: TGTGCCAGCAGCGCCCGACTAGCGGGCGAGCAGTACTTC. It yields the protein CASSARLAGEQYF.

The chain couples TRBV5-5 to TRBJ2-5, with no clear D. The V gene's germline CDR1 is SGHKS and CDR2 YYEKEE (reference sequence). The CDR3 spans 14 residues. With 2 bases removed from V and 7 bases from J, the gap between germline ends came to 15 bases. The CDR3 DNA reads TGTGCCAGCAGCTTTTTAGTCAGGTCATGGACCCAGTACTTC. It encodes CASSFLVRSWTQYF. The full variable domain, in which reference TRBV5-5 and TRBJ2-5 provide the parts outside the CDR3, is DAGVTQSPTHLIKTRGQQVTLRCSPISGHKSVSWYQQVLGQGPQFIFQYYEKEERGRGNFPDRFSARQFPNYSSELNVNALLLGDSALYLCASSFLVRSWTQYFGPGTRLLVL.

Concerning this clone: This same CDR3 is encoded by further DNA sequences in the sample. This chain uses TRBV5-4 with TRBJ2-5; D is undetermined. Germline values: CDR1 SGHNT, CDR2 YYREEE (reference sequence). The CDR3 is 11 amino acids. V lost 0 bases to trimming and J lost 5 bases, with 2 bases between them. The CDR3 DNA sequence: TGTGCCAGCAGCTTGGCGGAGACCCAGTACTTC. Protein sequence: CASSLAETQYF.

Comments on this clone: This sample also contains other DNA sequences that code for the same CDR3. The chain is built from TRBV5-1 and TRBJ1-5; no clear D. The V end lost 0 bases, the J end lost 3 bases, and 4 bases lay between the germline ends. Germline V gene lookup returns CDR1 SGHRS and CDR2 YFSETQ. The CDR3 length is 13 residues. The CDR3 DNA follows: TGCGCCAGCAGCTTGGGGACCAATCAGCCCCAGCATTTT. Translated: CASSLGTNQPQHF.

J is TRBJ2-3 and V is TRBV6-1; D not certain. In germline, CDR1 is MNHNS, CDR2 SASEGT. The CDR3 covers 15 residues. With 4 bases removed from V and 2 bases from J, the gap between germline ends came to 13 bases. CDR3 amino acids: CASSGTAVVTDTQYF. CDR3 nucleotides: TGTGCCAGCAGTGGTACGGCGGTGGTCACAGATACGCAGTATTTT.

Comment on this clone: Other DNA sequences in this sample translate to the same CDR3. The rearrangement links TRBV5-1 to TRBJ2-5, with 8 nucleotides matching TRBD1. CDR1 is SGHRS, CDR2 YFSETQ, per germline. Germline trimming cut 5 bases from V and 4 bases from J; bases unmatched to any gene: 7. CDR3 length equals 14 residues. The CDR3 reads CASSLGQGGETQYF. The CDR3 DNA reads as TGCGCCAGCAGTTTAGGACAGGGAGGAGAGACCCAGTACTTC.

As to this clone: Other DNA sequences in this sample translate to the same CDR3. This chain links TRBV4-3 with TRBJ2-7, with TRBD1 as a possible D gene (6 bases). Trimming stripped 0 bases from V and 2 bases from J, with 11 bases between. Germline CDR1 reads LGHNA; CDR2 reads YSLEER. This CDR3 has 15 residues. The CDR3 spells CASSQEGRGTYEQYF. CDR3 in DNA: TGCGCCAGCAGCCAAGAAGGCAGGGGCACCTACGAGCAGTACTTC.

The chain is built from TRBV5-1 and TRBJ2-2; the D is unclear. CDR1 is SGHRS and CDR2 is YFSETQ in the germline V gene. The ends were cut back, 2 bases at V and 4 bases at J, with 12 bases in the middle. This CDR3 has 15 residues. CDR3: CASSFDSAPTGELFF. The CDR3 bases are TGCGCCAGCAGCTTTGATTCGGCCCCCACCGGGGAGCTGTTTTTT.